The clone carrying this T cell receptor beta chain occurred a few times. Its cognate antigen is unknown. The sample comes from a study of T cells after yellow fever vaccination. Study findings and constraints: Clones from primary vaccination mostly reappeared after the booster (roughly 97% CD4, around 90% CD8).

CDR3 length equals 15 residues. Trimming left V 2 bases short and J 5 bases short, with 13 bases between. The germline gives CDR1 MGHRA, CDR2 YSYEKL. Template switching by 5'RACE produced TCR cDNA, adding a universal primer site and UMIs. Each CDR3 protein gets one entry after TCRdb re-called the 5' RACE reads with MiXCR. There are 500,000 to 650,000 distinct CDR3 sequences in the sample; about 12% occur only once, and 14% to 15% lies in the top ten. This TCR came from a man aged 25-45 years who received the YFV17D yellow fever vaccine. Source: PBMCs, taken on the day of the yellow fever booster vaccination. The chain is built from TRBV4-1 and TRBJ1-5; weak D call: TRBD1 (6 bases). The CDR3 loop reads CASSQQGRTDQPQHF. Written as DNA, the CDR3 is TGCGCCAGCAGCCAACAGGGGAGGACCGATCAGCCCCAGCATTTT.